The 17 T cell receptor beta chains given below trace back to one sample, sequenced in a study of shared clonotypes between healthy human individuals. TCRdb's copy holds only in-frame clones and misses some; the assay was immunoSEQ multiplex PCR. The sample holds 85,000 to 100,000 clones; over 60% are singletons and the top ten take approximately 50%. The sequenced sample consisted of memory CD8+ T cells sorted from blood. Subset reported: CD45RO+ cells pooled with CCR7-negative TemRA cells. The source is a man younger than 45 in good health.

This clone was recorded a few times. The genes are TRBV27 and TRBJ2-5; D is ambiguous. The V gene lost 6 bases and the J gene lost 1 base, with 12 bases spanning the gap. Germline V gene data show CDR1 as MNHEY and CDR2 as SMNVEV (reference sequence). The CDR3 has 14 residues. The CDR3 DNA sequence: TGTGCCAGCAGCTCCCAATCATCCCAAGAGACCCAGTACTTC. Translation gives CASSSQSSQETQYF.

V and J are TRBV6-1 and TRBJ1-5; D remains ambiguous. This CDR3 contains 14 residues. The germline CDR1 and CDR2 sequences are MNHNS and SASEGT. V was clipped by 2 bases and J by 5 bases, with 10 bases between them. The CDR3 is CASSERGRDQPQHF. DNA of the CDR3: TGTGCCAGCAGTGAAAGAGGACGTGATCAGCCCCAGCATTTT.

This clone showed up just once. The CDR3 region has the DNA TGTGCCAGCAGCAGACGACAGGGCAACTATGGCTACACCTTC. Translation: CASSRRQGNYGYTF. The chain links TRBV7-2 to TRBJ1-2, with 7 bases matching TRBD1. This CDR3 has 14 amino acids. V dropped 5 bases and J dropped 2; count of bases not matched to a gene: 5. Germline V gene data show CDR1 as SGHTA and CDR2 as FQGNSA.

The gene calls are TRBV5-1 and TRBJ2-1, with no clear D. CDR3 length: 14 amino acids. Trimming removed 5 bases from V and 0 bases from J, with 9 bases in between. In germline, CDR1 is SGHRS, CDR2 YFSETQ. CDR3 residues: CASRGTNSYNEQFF. CDR3 DNA: TGCGCCAGCAGAGGTACCAACTCCTACAATGAGCAGTTCTTC.

The V gene is TRBV19, the J gene TRBJ2-7, with TRBD1 matching 8 bases. This CDR3 spans 15 amino acids. Trimming took 5 bases from V and 4 from J; bases not matched to a gene: 10. Germline loops: CDR1 LNHDA, CDR2 SQIVND (reference sequence). CDR3: CASSGNPGQDYEQYF. CDR3 bases: TGTGCCAGTAGTGGAAACCCGGGACAGGATTACGAGCAGTACTTC.

V and J are TRBV27 and TRBJ2-5, with a weak D call TRBD1 (6 bases). This CDR3 is 15 amino acids long. Germline V gene sequence: CDR1 MNHEY, CDR2 SMNVEV (reference sequence). V was trimmed by 10 bases and J by 3 bases, leaving 21 bases between them. The CDR3 sequence is CATRLTGTPEETQYF. CDR3 bases: TGTGCCACCCGTCTGACAGGAACTCCCGAAGAGACCCAGTACTTC.

V gene TRBV2 combines with J gene TRBJ2-7; no clear D. CDR1 and CDR2 (germline): SNHLY, FYNNEI. The CDR3 is made up of 14 amino acids. The V gene lost 7 bases and the J gene lost 2 bases, with 15 bases spanning the gap. This CDR3 is CASTVSVLPYEQYF. As DNA, the CDR3 is TGTGCCAGCACCGTCTCAGTCCTTCCCTACGAGCAGTACTTC. The full variable domain, in which reference TRBV2 and TRBJ2-7 provide the parts outside the CDR3, is EPEVTQTPSHQVTQMGQEVILRCVPISNHLYFYWYRQILGQKVEFLVSFYNNEISEKSEIFDDQFSVERPDGSNFTLKIRSTKLEDSAMYFCASTVSVLPYEQYFGPGTRLTVT.

The chain carries TRBV6-1 and TRBJ2-1; D gene uncertain. With 5 bases removed from V and 4 bases from J, the gap between germline ends came to 9 bases. CDR3 length equals 13 residues. Germline V gene sequence: CDR1 MNHNS, CDR2 SASEGT. CDR3 loop: CASSLVGYNEQFF. The CDR3 nucleotides read TGTGCCAGCAGTCTCGTAGGATACAATGAGCAGTTCTTC.

The chain combines TRBV7-2 with TRBJ2-7; D is perhaps TRBD1 or TRBD2 (5 bases each). The CDR3 has 15 residues. Between the trimmed V and J ends, which lost 5 bases and 3 bases, there was a span of 17 bases. In germline, CDR1 is SGHTA, CDR2 FQGNSA. The CDR3 sequence: CASSPPGRRLYEQYF. DNA of the CDR3: TGTGCCAGCAGCCCCCCGGGACGGCGGCTCTACGAGCAGTACTTC.

This chain uses TRBV28 with TRBJ2-7, with TRBD2 matching over 12 bases. Per germline, CDR1 MDHEN and CDR2 SYDVKM. The CDR3 runs to 15 residues. The trim removed 5 bases at V and 4 bases at J, leaving 6 bases unmatched. DNA of the CDR3: TGTGCCAGCAGTCTGACTAGCGGGAGTCGGTACGAGCAGTACTTC. Amino acids: CASSLTSGSRYEQYF.

In this sample, this clone turned up a few times. This chain links TRBV25-1 with TRBJ2-7; D ambiguous. CDR3 size: 12 residues. Germline-derived CDR1 and CDR2 are MGHDK and SYGVNS. V shed 3 bases and J shed 4 bases, with 7 bases lying between them. The CDR3 DNA is TGTGCCAGCAGTGACCAGACGTACGAGCAGTACTTC. Its protein product is CASSDQTYEQYF.

The chain has TRBV28 and TRBJ2-6; D gene uncertain. Trimming pared 11 bases from V and 4 bases from J, leaving 18 bases between. Germline CDR1 MDHEN, CDR2 SYDVKM. This CDR3 has 15 amino acids. The CDR3 reads CASTSLGSGANVLTF. DNA for the CDR3: TGTGCCTCAACCTCCCTGGGATCCGGGGCCAACGTCCTGACTTTC.

The chain employs TRBV7-9 and TRBJ1-2; no clear D. Germline values: CDR1 SEHNR, CDR2 FQNEAQ (reference sequence). CDR3 length: 14 amino acids. The germline V and J ends were trimmed by 4 bases and 4 bases, with 13 bases remaining between them. The CDR3 region is CASSSRPYRYGYTF. Written as DNA, the CDR3 is TGTGCCAGCAGCTCCCGACCATACCGCTATGGCTACACCTTC.

The V call is TRBV10-3, the J call TRBJ1-2; tentative D call: TRBD1 (6 bases). CDR1 and CDR2 (germline): ENHRY, SYGVKD. The CDR3 contains 11 residues. With 9 bases removed from V and 4 bases from J, the gap between germline ends came to 9 bases. The CDR3 sequence: CAIEDSYGYTF. The CDR3, as DNA: TGTGCCATAGAGGACAGCTATGGCTACACCTTC.

This clone was counted a single time. The V and J genes are TRBV5-6 and TRBJ2-3; D remains unclear. Germline V gene lookup returns CDR1 SGHDT and CDR2 YYEEEE. The CDR3 length is 16 residues. V was clipped by 2 bases and J by 0 bases, with 13 bases between them. In nucleotides, the CDR3 is TGTGCCAGCAGCTTTCGTGTGACACCTAGCACAGATACGCAGTATTTT. This gives the protein CASSFRVTPSTDTQYF.

The V gene is TRBV29-1, the J gene TRBJ2-3; D not certain. The CDR3 consists of 12 residues. The V end was cut by 6 bases, the J end by 2 bases, with 9 bases between. The germline gives CDR1 SQVTM, CDR2 ANQGSEA. CDR3 DNA sequence: TGCAGCGTGGACCTCACCACAGATACGCAGTATTTT. It codes for CSVDLTTDTQYF.

A few counts support this clone. The chain has TRBV7-7 and TRBJ2-1, with D maybe TRBD2 (5 bases). The CDR3 totals 16 residues. CDR1 is SSHAT, CDR2 FNYEAQ, per germline (reference sequence). V was cut by 4 bases and J by 6 bases, with 19 bases left in between. The CDR3 DNA sequence: TGTGCCAGCAGCTCCCACCCAGGAGCCGCGGGCAATGAGCAGTTCTTC. Translation: CASSSHPGAAGNEQFF.